The clone carrying this TCR beta chain was counted at least ten times. The antigen is unknown. The source material, RNA transcripts, was used to amplify TCR beta CDR3 regions. The HTBI primer set was used in a first-round RT-PCR of the TCR CDR3. TCRdb ran MiXCR on the multiplex PCR reads and lists one entry per CDR3 protein. This table has some 250,000 distinct CDR3 sequences, roughly 15% appearing once. The CDR3 runs to 14 residues. V lost 6 bases and J lost 4, with 15 bases in between. Per germline, CDR1 MDHEN and CDR2 SYDVKM. The entry originates in a study of T cells in Graves' hyperthyroidism and ophthalmopathy. The wider study: Prior to any treatment, at the point of initial diagnosis, peripheral blood was collected. General study findings and limits: Within blood appeared most thyroid clonotypes that had expanded above 0.001.

The clonotype originates from a woman aged 40 to 50 with Graves' hyperthyroidism that later progressed to Graves' ophthalmopathy. Source material: blood. The genes are TRBV28 and TRBJ1-2; a weak D match, TRBD1 (5 bases). The CDR3 nucleotides are TGTGCCAGCAGGACCGCAGGGTCCACCTATGGCTACACCTTC. This translates into CASRTAGSTYGYTF.